Below are 5 T cell receptor beta chains sequenced from a single sample in a study of post-analysis software for immune sequencing data. General study points: Patients carried roughly 5 TRBV segments more frequently than controls did, and TRBV5-6, TRBV5-1 and TRBV20-1 were among them.

Every TCR beta cDNA library bore unique molecular identifiers. TCRdb processed the PCR reads anew with MiXCR; each CDR3 protein has one entry. The sample yields some 800,000 distinct CDR3 sequences, about 45% seen once. No antigens are known for them. The sequenced material came from blood. The receptors were gathered from a girl aged 5-17 years with multiple sclerosis.

This clonotype showed up just a few times. This chain uses TRBV5-1 with TRBJ2-7; TRBD1 is a possible D gene (5 bases). The V end lost 4 bases, the J end lost 6 bases, and 26 bases lay between the germline ends. The CDR3 is made up of 17 amino acids. CDR1 and CDR2 from the germline V gene are SGHRS and YFSETQ. CDR3: CASSKTTIDSRISEQYF. The CDR3, as DNA: TGCGCCAGCAGCAAAACGACGATAGACAGTAGAATCTCCGAGCAGTACTTC.

This clonotype has more than one count but fewer than ten. The chain joins TRBV12-3 or TRBV12-4 to TRBJ1-5; maybe TRBD1 (6 bases). This CDR3 region has 17 residues. V lost 5 bases and J lost 0, with 17 bases in between. The chain's CDR3 is CASSPTGGRFSNQPQHF. The CDR3 DNA reads as TGTGCCAGCAGTCCGACGGGGGGCAGGTTTAGCAATCAGCCCCAGCATTTT.

In DNA, the CDR3 is TGTGCCAGCAGTTGGGCGGGAGTAAGCACAGATACGCAGTATTTT. This gives the protein CASSWAGVSTDTQYF. The chain joins TRBV6-5 to TRBJ2-3; 7 nucleotides agree with TRBD2. Germline assignment: CDR1 MNHEY and CDR2 SVGAGI. CDR3 length: 15 amino acids. The junction had 4 bases not matched to a gene; V was cut back by 4 bases and J by 0 bases.

The rearrangement links TRBV6-2 or TRBV6-3 to TRBJ2-1; TRBD2 matches 13 bases. V trimming: 5 bases; J trimming: 15 bases; junction bases outside the gene matches: 19. Germline CDR1 MNHEY, CDR2 SVGEGT. This CDR3 is built from 17 residues. The CDR3 bases are TGTGCCAGCAGTGGACCCTCGTTGATTACTAGCGGGAGGGCCAGGTTCTTC. Protein product: CASSGPSLITSGRARFF.

A word on this clonotype: This may come from a read error, since a much larger clone is one base off. The chain employs TRBV20-1 and TRBJ2-1; no clear D. Trimming pared 3 bases from V and 7 bases from J, leaving 4 bases between. The CDR3 is 10 amino acids. CDR1 is DFQATT and CDR2 is SNEGSKA in the germline V gene (reference sequence). The CDR3 sequence is CSARRNEQFF. The CDR3 DNA is TGCAGTGCTAGGAGGAATGAGCAGTTCTTC.